Shown below are 6 T cell receptor beta chains from a single sample sequenced in a study of Ad26.COV2.S vaccination and SARS-CoV-2 variants. Sequencing used immunoSEQ multiplex PCR; TCRdb keeps in-frame clones, though not all of them. The profile covers under 600,000 clones, with about 89% appearing a single time and 1.7% taken by the ten largest. Treatment meaning: about 20 received Ad26.COV2.S at low or high dose, single or two shots; about 5 received placebo; per-sample allocation not given. Samples analyzed were those drawn on day 63 after the first vaccine or placebo injection. Material: peripheral blood, obtained in a trial of Ad26.COV2.S vaccine versus placebo. All receptors derive from a person between 18 and 65 years old who received the Ad26.COV2.S COVID-19 vaccine or a placebo.

This chain connects TRBV6-5 to TRBJ2-2, with D unresolved. The CDR3 is 14 amino acids. CDR1 is MNHEY, CDR2 SVGAGI, per germline. Trimming removed 7 bases at V and 6 bases at J, with 15 bases between. CDR3 sequence reads: CASKTYWDPGELFF. As DNA, the CDR3 is TGTGCCAGCAAGACTTACTGGGATCCCGGGGAGCTGTTTTTT.

The V gene is TRBV9, the J gene TRBJ1-1; D might be TRBD1 (6 bases). CDR1 and CDR2 (germline): SGDLS, YYNGEE. The CDR3 has 15 residues. V was cut by 3 bases and J by 2 bases, with 14 bases left in between. CDR3 protein: CASSAGGTHNTEAFF. CDR3 sequence (DNA): TGTGCCAGCAGCGCCGGGGGGACACACAACACTGAAGCTTTCTTT.

The gene calls are TRBV7-2 and TRBJ1-2; 7 nucleotides agree with TRBD1. CDR1 and CDR2 (germline): SGHTA, FQGNSA. V dropped 4 bases and J dropped 1; count of bases not matched to a gene: 6. The CDR3 contains 15 residues. CDR3 DNA sequence: TGTGCCAGCAGCTCAGGACAGGCCCGTAACTATGGCTACACCTTC. Translated: CASSSGQARNYGYTF.

The genes are TRBV5-4 and TRBJ1-2; D is possibly TRBD1 (5 bases). The CDR3 has 15 residues. Germline assignment: CDR1 SGHNT and CDR2 YYREEE (reference sequence). Trimming stripped 3 bases from V and 0 bases from J, with 12 bases between. The chain's CDR3 is CASSSEGRSNYGYTF. Here the CDR3 DNA reads TGTGCCAGCAGCTCGGAGGGACGGTCTAACTATGGCTACACCTTC.

This clone was seen just once. The V gene is TRBV13, the J gene TRBJ2-7; either TRBD1 or TRBD2 may supply D (6 bases each). The CDR3 contains 14 residues. Germline V gives CDR1 PRHDT, CDR2 FYEKMQ (reference sequence). V was trimmed by 3 bases and J by 8 bases, leaving 17 bases between them. Here the CDR3 DNA reads TGTGCCAGCAGCTTTAACGGGGGCGCGCCTAAGCAGTACTTC. Its protein is CASSFNGGAPKQYF.

The V gene is TRBV10-3, the J gene TRBJ2-1, with 9 bases that match TRBD2. V was pared by 5 bases and J by 8 bases, with 1 base of the junction left unmatched. Germline V gene data show CDR1 as ENHRY and CDR2 as SYGVKD. This CDR3 region has 12 residues. The CDR3 DNA is TGTGCCATCAGTTTAGCGGGAGATGAGCAGTTCTTC. Translating it yields CAISLAGDEQFF.